The clone carrying this T cell receptor beta chain came up a few times. The data were obtained in a study of human T cells and chemical hapten exposure. Per germline, CDR1 SGHTA and CDR2 FQGNSA. This CDR3 has 11 amino acids. V lost 5 bases to trimming and J lost 7 bases, with 5 bases between them. The sample's time point: patch test 3, about 24 weeks after DPC sensitization. This sample's treatment: therapeutic diphenylcyclopropenone sensitization with weekly scalp DPC. Using its own MiXCR run on the RACE reads, TCRdb lists one record per CDR3 protein. Here the sample spans roughly 50,000 distinct CDR3 sequences, approximately 9.9% being singletons.

The rearrangement joins TRBV7-2 to TRBJ2-2, with unresolved D. The receptor was derived from a middle-aged woman with alopecia areata. Some clones in this sample may be carry-over from other donors' samples. The input for sequencing was whole blood, taken in connection with sensitization to the hapten diphenylcyclopropenone (DPC). The CDR3 DNA follows: TGTGCCAGCAGCCAGCACGGGGAGCTGTTTTTT. Encoded protein: CASSQHGELFF.